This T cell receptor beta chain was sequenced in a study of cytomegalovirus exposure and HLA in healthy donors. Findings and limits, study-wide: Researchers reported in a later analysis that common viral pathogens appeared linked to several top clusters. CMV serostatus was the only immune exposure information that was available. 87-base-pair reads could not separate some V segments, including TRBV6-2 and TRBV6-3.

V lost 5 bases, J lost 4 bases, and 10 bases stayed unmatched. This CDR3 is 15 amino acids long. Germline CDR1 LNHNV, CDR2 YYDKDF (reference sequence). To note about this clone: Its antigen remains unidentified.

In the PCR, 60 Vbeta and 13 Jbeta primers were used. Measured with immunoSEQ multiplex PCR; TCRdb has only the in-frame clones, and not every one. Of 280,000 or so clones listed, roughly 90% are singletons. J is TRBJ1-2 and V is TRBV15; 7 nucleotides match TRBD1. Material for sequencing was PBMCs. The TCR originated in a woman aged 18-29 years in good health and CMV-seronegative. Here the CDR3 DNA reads TGTGCCACCAGCGTAACAGGGGACGGTGGCTATGGCTACACCTTC. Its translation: CATSVTGDGGYGYTF.